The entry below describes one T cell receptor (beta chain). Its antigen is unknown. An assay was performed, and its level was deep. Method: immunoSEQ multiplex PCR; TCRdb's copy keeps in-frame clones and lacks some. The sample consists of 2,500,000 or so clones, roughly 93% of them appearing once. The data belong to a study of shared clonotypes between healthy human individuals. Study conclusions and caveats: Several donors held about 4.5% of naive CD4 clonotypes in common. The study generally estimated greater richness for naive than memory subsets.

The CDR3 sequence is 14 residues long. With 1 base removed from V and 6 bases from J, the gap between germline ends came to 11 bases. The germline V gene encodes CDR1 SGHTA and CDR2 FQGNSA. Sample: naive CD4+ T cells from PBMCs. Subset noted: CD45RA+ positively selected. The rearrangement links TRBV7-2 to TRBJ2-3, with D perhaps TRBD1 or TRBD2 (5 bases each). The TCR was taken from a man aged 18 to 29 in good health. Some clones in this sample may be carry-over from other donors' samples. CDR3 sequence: CASSLVGERDTQYF. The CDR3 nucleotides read TGTGCCAGCAGCTTAGTGGGGGAGAGGGATACGCAGTATTTT.